This T cell receptor beta chain was profiled in a study of blood T cell repertoires in COVID-19. Repertoires were generated with immunoSEQ multiplex PCR, while TCRdb's copy carries only in-frame clones and drops some. The top ten hold around 10% of the sample, which has 240,000 or so clones, around 89% seen once. Sequencing was done on a sample of PBMCs or T cells enriched from blood (not recorded which). The origin of this receptor is a man aged 35-49 years who had recovered from COVID-19.

The CDR3 region is CASSLIQGIGTQYF. Here the CDR3 DNA reads TGTGCCAGCAGCTTAATTCAGGGAATCGGAACGCAGTATTTT. The gene calls are TRBV7-3 and TRBJ2-3, with D possibly TRBD1 on 5 matching bases. The CDR3 spans 14 residues. CDR1 SGHTA and CDR2 FQGTGA come from the germline V gene. V was cut by 1 base and J by 9 bases, with 14 bases left in between.